The sequence of this T cell receptor delta chain was determined in a study of Vδ1+ human thymocytes. General study findings and limits: In the thymus, TRG and TRD repertoires looked highly polyclonal with Gaussian CDR3 lengths.

RNA was extracted from the cells and then reverse transcribed. Pooled V-gene forward primers with one constant-region reverse primer generated the CDR3 amplicons by multiplex PCR. TCRdb reanalyzed the multiplex PCR reads using CATT. This table holds under 80,000 delta-chain clones, approximately 34% found once. Unmatched junction bases numbered 28, after V lost 0 bases and J lost 1 base. From germline, CDR1 is TSWWSYY and CDR2 QGS. This CDR3 is 25 amino acids long. As for this clone: Antigen specificity is unknown. Other DNA sequences in the sample encode the same CDR3.

This receptor was identified in a boy under two years old who had congenital heart surgery. Sequencing was carried out using Vdelta1+ gamma-delta thymocytes from the thymus. Subset of the sample: FACS-sorted CD3+ TCRalphabeta- TCRVdelta1+ TCRVdelta2- thymocytes. This chain joins TRDV1 and TRDJ2; 8 bases match TRDD3. The CDR3 here is CALGELPAAILRGDRSWGLTAQLFF. CDR3 DNA sequence: TGTGCTCTTGGGGAACTCCCAGCAGCGATCCTACGGGGGGATAGGAGCTGGGGTTTGACAGCACAACTCTTCTTT.